This TCR beta chain was observed in a study of PD-L1 blockade in urothelial cancer. For the study at large: Every 3 weeks, patients received intravenous atezolizumab 1,200 mg, beginning 2014. Median T cell yield per blood sample was about 150,000 cells. Patients' prior chemotherapy regimens numbered 0 to 3.

Clones were sequenced by immunoSEQ multiplex PCR, and TCRdb holds only the in-frame ones, with some missing. The data contain 50,000 or so clones, approximately 84% of them singletons. Trimming stripped 0 bases from V and 2 bases from J, with 9 bases between. Germline V gene data show CDR1 as SGHRS and CDR2 as YFSETQ. This CDR3 contains 14 residues. Sequenced material: PBMCs, taken around atezolizumab (anti-PD-L1) treatment. The chain combines TRBV5-1 with TRBJ2-7; the D is unclear. The TCR sequence derives from a man in his 60s with urothelial cancer. Here the CDR3 DNA reads TGCGCCAGCAGCTTGGCGACACTGGCCTACGAGCAGTACTTC. This translates into CASSLATLAYEQYF.